This TCR beta chain stems from a study of T cells after yellow fever vaccination. Study-level information: Those fractions that held only low numbers of cells were prepared using the SMART-Seq v4 Ultra Low Input RNA kit. Whole-study findings and limits: Reappearing after the booster were most of the clones from primary vaccination (roughly 96% CD4, 85% to 90% CD8).

This clonotype showed up many times. What it recognizes is unknown. The 5'RACE template-switching step produced TCR cDNA and added a universal primer site and UMIs. TCRdb independently ran MiXCR on the 5' RACE reads; one entry per CDR3 protein. The sample comprises 250,000 to 300,000 distinct CDR3 sequences, 5.2% of which are singletons, and more than 3% rests with the top ten. Sequences were derived from CD4+ T cells sorted from PBMCs, sampled on the day of the yellow fever booster vaccination. The receptor comes from a man between 18 and 29 years old who received the YFV17D yellow fever vaccine.

The CDR3: CSAPSAGTGILGEQYF. CDR3 nucleotides: TGCAGTGCTCCTAGTGCCGGGACAGGGATTCTGGGCGAGCAGTACTTC. The genes are TRBV20-1 and TRBJ2-7, with 9 bases lining up with TRBD1. The CDR3 runs to 16 residues. With V trimmed by 5 bases and J by 6 bases, 17 bases remained unmatched. Looked up from germline, CDR1 is DFQATT and CDR2 is SNEGSKA (reference sequence).